The 9 T cell receptor beta chains in this list originate from one sample, sequenced in a study of T-cell reconstitution after alpha-beta-depleted transplantation in children. A TCRbeta library incorporating unique molecular identifiers was prepared. TCRdb redid the calling of the PCR reads with MiXCR, one entry per CDR3 protein. Among hundreds of thousands of distinct CDR3 sequences listed, around 15% were seen once. Sequenced here: PBMCs, mostly from graft donor cells, sampled 360 days after TCRalphabeta/CD19-depleted stem cell transplant. Receptor source: a boy in the first two years of life who had a stem cell transplant for Wiskott-Aldrich syndrome, so the T cells may come from the graft donor.

In its sample, this clonotype was seen a few times. V and J are TRBV6-2 or TRBV6-3 and TRBJ2-3; 7 bases agree with TRBD2. V trimming: 4 bases; J trimming: 11 bases; junction bases outside the gene matches: 6. Germline CDR1 reads MNHEY; CDR2 reads SVGEGT. The CDR3 extends over 12 amino acids. CDR3: CASSSGLVMQYF. As DNA, the CDR3 is TGTGCCAGCAGTTCCGGACTAGTGATGCAGTATTTT.

The rearrangement uses TRBV5-1 and TRBJ2-5; 7 bases align to TRBD2. This CDR3 comprises 15 residues. The V gene's germline CDR1 is SGHRS and CDR2 YFSETQ. Trimming removed 4 bases from V and 4 bases from J; junction bases left unmatched: 10. The CDR3 DNA follows: TGCGCCAGCAGCCTAACTAGCGCGGGGAGAGAGACCCAGTACTTC. It is translated as CASSLTSAGRETQYF. Full variable domain (missing parts from reference TRBV5-1 and TRBJ2-5): KAGVTQTPRYLIKTRGQQVTLSCSPISGHRSVSWYQQTPGQGLQFLFEYFSETQRNKGNFPGRFSGRQFSNSRSEMNVSTLELGDSALYLCASSLTSAGRETQYFGPGTRLLVL.

This rearrangement joins TRBV6-2 or TRBV6-3 to TRBJ2-6; no reliable D call. V was cut by 6 bases and J by 0 bases, with 12 bases left in between. Germline assignment: CDR1 MNHEY and CDR2 SVGEGT. The CDR3 is 16 amino acids. In DNA, the CDR3 is TGTGCCAGCAGCCCCGGCAGTCCCTCTGGGGCCAACGTCCTGACTTTC. As protein: CASSPGSPSGANVLTF.

The gene calls are TRBV20-1 and TRBJ1-2; no reliable D call. This CDR3 is built from 11 residues. Per the germline V gene, CDR1 is DFQATT and CDR2 is SNEGSKA (reference sequence). The CDR3 loop reads CTSAVIYGYTF. The CDR3, as DNA: TGCACCAGTGCCGTGATATATGGCTACACCTTC.

The chain uses TRBV10-3 and TRBJ2-7; a weak D match, TRBD2 (6 bases). The ends were cut back, 6 bases at V and 2 bases at J, with 11 bases in the middle. The CDR3 loop spans 13 amino acids. Germline CDR1 reads ENHRY; CDR2 reads SYGVKD. The CDR3 here is CAISGSSTYEQYF. The CDR3 nucleotides read TGTGCCATCAGCGGGAGCTCTACCTACGAGCAGTACTTC.

This chain connects TRBV7-2 to TRBJ2-3; D is uncertain. This CDR3 contains 18 residues. In germline, CDR1 is SGHTA, CDR2 FQGNSA. Trimming took 0 bases from V and 2 from J, leaving 18 bases between them. The CDR3 sequence is CASSLARGGRPSTDTQYF. CDR3 nucleotides: TGTGCCAGCAGCTTAGCACGAGGTGGTAGGCCCTCCACAGATACGCAGTATTTT.

The rearrangement joins TRBV6-5 to TRBJ2-7, with 7 bases matching TRBD1. Germline V gene sequence: CDR1 MNHEY, CDR2 SVGAGI. CDR3 length equals 15 residues. V shed 4 bases and J 6 bases; nucleotides not matched to a gene: 12. This chain's CDR3 is CASSSLGTGEGEQYF. CDR3 DNA sequence: TGTGCCAGCAGTTCCCTCGGAACAGGGGAAGGCGAGCAGTACTTC.

This clonotype occurred a few times. CDR3 bases: TGCGCCAGCAGCTTTATTCGCAAGGACAATGAGGACTACGAGCAGTACTTC. Translated, it gives CASSFIRKDNEDYEQYF. The gene calls are TRBV5-1 and TRBJ2-7, with D maybe TRBD1 (5 bases). Germline V lookup: CDR1 SGHRS, CDR2 YFSETQ. Trimming removed 2 bases from V and 3 bases from J, with 21 bases in between. This CDR3 spans 17 amino acids.

The rearrangement joins TRBV12-3 or TRBV12-4 to TRBJ1-5, with TRBD1 as a possible D gene (6 bases). V was shortened by 5 bases and J by 7 bases, with 12 bases between the two germline ends. The CDR3 length is 13 residues. CDR3 in DNA: TGTGCCAGCAGTATAACAGGGAACCAGCCCCAGCATTTT. It specifies CASSITGNQPQHF.